This entry features one T cell receptor (beta chain) sequence. Its antigen is not identified. Indicated time point: baseline, week 1 (first vaccination visit). Treatment meaning: pre-vaccination baseline after standard-of-care therapy. This entry is derived from a study of a mutant IDH1 vaccine in newly diagnosed glioma. Notes on the study in general: The vaccine induced immune responses, and these occurred in roughly 95% of patients.

Only in-frame clones appear in the TCRdb table, and some are missing; sequencing was by immunoSEQ multiplex PCR. Altogether roughly 16,000 clones are present, just under 80% being singletons, with the ten largest covering about 9.1%. The CDR3 contains 14 residues. Germline assignment: CDR1 SGHKS and CDR2 YYEKEE (reference sequence). With V trimmed by 0 bases and J by 8 bases, 0 bases remained unmatched. This chain links TRBV5-5 with TRBJ1-4, with TRBD1 identical over 11 bases. The receptor was isolated from a man aged 40-55 years with glioma. The material sequenced was PBMCs, taken from a glioma patient treated with radiotherapy, temozolomide or both. CDR3 protein: CASSLGTGGEKLFF. The CDR3 coding sequence is TGTGCCAGCAGCTTGGGGACAGGGGGCGAAAAACTGTTTTTT.